This T cell receptor (beta chain) comes out of a study of Graves' ophthalmopathy and Graves' hyperthyroidism. The CDR3 consists of 15 residues. V lost 3 bases, J lost 5 bases, and 14 bases lay in between. Germline CDR1 is SGHRS and CDR2 is YFSETQ. Among the hyperthyroidism patients, all were newly diagnosed, aged 18 to 65, with under 2 months' duration. RNA transcripts yielded amplified TCR beta CDR3 regions. First-round RT-PCR employed HTBI primers, with a second-round multiplex PCR after it. A single record per CDR3 protein comes from TCRdb applying MiXCR to the multiplex PCR reads. The data contain fewer than 650,000 distinct CDR3 sequences, 22% of them singletons.

The chain uses TRBV5-1 and TRBJ2-2; D is unclear. Sequenced material: peripheral blood. The origin of this receptor is a young woman with stable Graves' hyperthyroidism. Some clones in this sample may be carry-over from other donors' samples. CDR3 sequence: CASSSARVGTGELFF. CDR3 nucleotides: TGCGCCAGCAGCTCAGCACGGGTAGGGACCGGGGAGCTGTTTTTT. The full variable domain, completed using reference TRBV5-1 and TRBJ2-2, is KAGVTQTPRYLIKTRGQQVTLSCSPISGHRSVSWYQQTPGQGLQFLFEYFSETQRNKGNFPGRFSGRQFSNSRSEMNVSTLELGDSALYLCASSSARVGTGELFFGEGSRLTVL.